This entry lists 6 T cell receptor beta chains sequenced from one sample in a study of Tregs in tolerant kidney transplant recipients. Method: immunoSEQ multiplex PCR; TCRdb's copy keeps in-frame clones and lacks some. The sample has fewer than 150,000 clones, almost 95% seen once; the top ten hold approximately 0.54%. Sequencing was carried out using CD4+ T cells from blood. The receptors derive from a human donor in good health.

This rearrangement joins TRBV5-3 to TRBJ2-7; TRBD2 agrees at 9 bases. TRBV5-3 is filed as an ORF, its function uncertain. J was trimmed by 3 bases and V by 0 bases; bases with no gene match: 10. The CDR3 loop spans 17 amino acids. Here the CDR3 DNA reads TGTGCCAGAAGCTTGGATGTTAGCGGGAGTTCCCACTACGAGCAGTACTTC. Its translation is CARSLDVSGSSHYEQYF.

The chain carries TRBV25-1 and TRBJ1-1; 7 bases are a match to TRBD1. The CDR3 length is 14 residues. Germline V gene sequence: CDR1 MGHDK, CDR2 SYGVNS. V lost 7 bases and J lost 4; bases outside the gene matches: 9. Here the CDR3 reads CASTSGGRSTEAFF. The CDR3 bases are TGTGCCAGCACTTCAGGGGGGCGCAGCACTGAAGCTTTCTTT.

The chain links TRBV5-4 to TRBJ2-3, with no clear D. The CDR3 runs to 14 residues. Trimming shortened V by 3 bases and J by 0 bases, and 8 bases separated the two germline ends. CDR1 is SGHNT, CDR2 YYREEE, per germline (reference sequence). CDR3 in amino acids: CASSSRPSTDTQYF. The CDR3 nucleotides are TGTGCCAGCAGCTCCCGGCCCAGCACAGATACGCAGTATTTT. The full variable domain, in which reference TRBV5-4 and TRBJ2-3 provide the parts outside the CDR3, is ETGVTQSPTHLIKTRGQQVTLRCSSQSGHNTVSWYQQALGQGPQFIFQYYREEENGRGNFPPRFSGLQFPNYSSELNVNALELDDSALYLCASSSRPSTDTQYFGPGTRLTVL.

This clone was seen a few times. The V gene is TRBV30, the J gene TRBJ1-6, with D uncertain. The V and J ends lost 3 bases and 9 bases respectively, with 12 bases between them. Per germline, CDR1 GTSNPN and CDR2 SVGIG (reference sequence). The CDR3 runs 13 residues. CDR3 protein: CAWSPVAGSPLHF. Here the CDR3 DNA reads TGTGCCTGGAGCCCCGTGGCGGGTTCACCCCTCCACTTT.

The chain carries TRBV5-1 and TRBJ1-4, with TRBD1 as a possible D gene (5 bases). Looked up from germline, CDR1 is SGHRS and CDR2 is YFSETQ. Trimming pared 7 bases from V and 0 bases from J, leaving 19 bases between. This CDR3 has 17 amino acids. CDR3 protein: CASRRRGESATNEKLFF. For the CDR3, the DNA is TGCGCCAGCCGACGTCGAGGGGAATCCGCAACTAATGAAAAACTGTTTTTT.

In DNA, the CDR3 is TGTGCCAGCAGCTTAGACCCTAGGCAGAGTAACTATGGCTACACCTTC. Protein sequence: CASSLDPRQSNYGYTF. The gene calls are TRBV11-2 and TRBJ1-2; no clear D. The CDR3 loop spans 16 amino acids. Germline V gene lookup returns CDR1 SGHAT and CDR2 FQNNGV. Deletions cut 0 bases from V and 1 base from J, with 12 bases between.